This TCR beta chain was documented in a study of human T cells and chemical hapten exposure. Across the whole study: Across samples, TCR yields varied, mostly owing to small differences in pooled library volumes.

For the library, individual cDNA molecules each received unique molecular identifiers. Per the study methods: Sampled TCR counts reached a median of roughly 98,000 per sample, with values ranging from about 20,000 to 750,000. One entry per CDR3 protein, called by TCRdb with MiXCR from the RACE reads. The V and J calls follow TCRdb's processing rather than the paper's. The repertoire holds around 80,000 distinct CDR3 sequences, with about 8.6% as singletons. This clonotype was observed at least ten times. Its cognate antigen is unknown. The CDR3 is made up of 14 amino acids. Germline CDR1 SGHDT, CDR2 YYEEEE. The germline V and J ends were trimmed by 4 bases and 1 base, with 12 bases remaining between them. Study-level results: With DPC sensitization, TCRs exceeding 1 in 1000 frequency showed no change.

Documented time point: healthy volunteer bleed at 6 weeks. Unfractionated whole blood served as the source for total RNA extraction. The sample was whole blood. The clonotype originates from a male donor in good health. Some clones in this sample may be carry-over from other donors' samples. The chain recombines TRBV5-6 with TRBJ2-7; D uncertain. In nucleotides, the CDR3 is TGTGCCAGCAGCCGACCGGATAGGTCCTACGAGCAGTACTTC. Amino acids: CASSRPDRSYEQYF. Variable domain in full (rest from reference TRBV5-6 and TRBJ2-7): DAGVTQSPTHLIKTRGQQVTLRCSPKSGHDTVSWYQQALGQGPQFIFQYYEEEERQRGNFPDRFSGHQFPNYSSELNVNALLLGDSALYLCASSRPDRSYEQYFGPGTRLTVT.